Shown below are 18 T cell receptor beta chains from a single sample sequenced in a study of STAT5B mutations in CD4+ large granular lymphocyte leukemia. This table comes from immunoSEQ multiplex PCR, and its TCRdb copy is limited to in-frame clones, with some not included. The data contain 25,000 to 30,000 clones, less than 85% of them seen just once; the ten biggest clones take up approximately 2.8%. Sequencing was performed on CD4+ T cells from blood buffy coats. Receptors were obtained from a human donor in good health.

J is TRBJ2-1 and V is TRBV5-5, with 11 nucleotides matching TRBD2. V dropped 4 bases and J dropped 6; count of bases not matched to a gene: 6. The CDR3 is 15 amino acids. CDR1 and CDR2 from the germline V gene are SGHKS and YYEKEE (reference sequence). CDR3 DNA sequence: TGTGCCAGCAGCAAAACTAGCGGGAGAGGCAATGAGCAGTTCTTC. Protein product: CASSKTSGRGNEQFF.

This sequence joins TRBV7-2 and TRBJ2-4, with TRBD2 identical over 10 bases. The length of the CDR3 is 17 residues. Germline V gene sequence: CDR1 SGHTA, CDR2 FQGNSA. The V gene end was trimmed by 0 bases and the J gene end by 11 bases; junction bases not matched to a gene: 13. CDR3 region: CASSLAPRGTSAPLQYF. DNA of the CDR3: TGTGCCAGCAGCTTAGCCCCGCGGGGGACTAGCGCTCCTCTTCAGTACTTC. The full variable domain, completed using reference TRBV7-2 and TRBJ2-4, is GAGVSQSPSNKVTEKGKDVELRCDPISGHTALYWYRQSLGQGLEFLIYFQGNSAPDKSGLPSDRFSAERTGGSVSTLTIQRTQQEDSAVYLCASSLAPRGTSAPLQYFGAGTRLSVL.

The genes are TRBV5-4 and TRBJ2-3; D possibly uses TRBD1 or TRBD2 (5 bases each). Germline-derived CDR1 and CDR2 are SGHNT and YYREEE (reference sequence). The length of the CDR3 is 15 residues. Trimming took 10 bases from V and 3 from J, leaving 21 bases between them. CDR3 sequence: CALHGGTRGTDTQYF. CDR3 nucleotides: TGTGCCCTTCACGGTGGGACCCGTGGAACAGATACGCAGTATTTT.

The chain uses TRBV2 and TRBJ2-5, with D possibly being TRBD1 (5 bases). CDR3 size: 13 residues. The germline V gene has CDR1 SNHLY and CDR2 FYNNEI. V gave up 4 bases and J gave up 4 bases, with 10 bases separating them. In nucleotides, the CDR3 is TGTGCCAGCAGTGTTAGGGGTGCAGAGACCCAGTACTTC. Translating gives CASSVRGAETQYF. Full variable domain (outside the CDR3, taken from reference TRBV2 and TRBJ2-5): EPEVTQTPSHQVTQMGQEVILRCVPISNHLYFYWYRQILGQKVEFLVSFYNNEISEKSEIFDDQFSVERPDGSNFTLKIRSTKLEDSAMYFCASSVRGAETQYFGPGTRLLVL.

This clone was observed a few times. The chain combines TRBV30 with TRBJ1-3, with D possibly TRBD1 on 6 matching bases. V gave up 0 bases and J gave up 4 bases, with 13 bases separating them. The CDR3 contains 15 residues. Germline lookup yields CDR1 GTSNPN and CDR2 SVGIG (reference sequence). CDR3 coding DNA: TGTGCCTGGAGTGTACGGGGGGCACAAGGAAACACCATATATTTT. It encodes CAWSVRGAQGNTIYF.

This clone was seen more than once but under ten times. V and J are TRBV6-1 and TRBJ2-2; D not resolved. V lost 6 bases and J 2 bases, leaving 13 bases between the germline ends. This CDR3 is 15 amino acids long. From germline, CDR1 is MNHNS and CDR2 SASEGT. This CDR3 is CASRFSLENTGELFF. The CDR3 region has the DNA TGTGCCAGCAGATTCTCACTTGAAAACACCGGGGAGCTGTTTTTT.

This clone was recorded only once. The chain recombines TRBV19 with TRBJ2-7, with D perhaps being TRBD1 or TRBD2 (5 bases each). The CDR3 runs 15 residues. The germline gives CDR1 LNHDA, CDR2 SQIVND (reference sequence). Trimming took off 6 bases at V and 4 bases at J, with 19 bases between the two ends. The CDR3 loop reads CASSLEHGGSYEQYF. In nucleotides, the CDR3 is TGTGCCAGTAGCCTTGAACATGGGGGATCATACGAGCAGTACTTC.

This clone has only one observation. The gene calls are TRBV5-6 and TRBJ2-5, with 8 bases aligning to TRBD2. The V gene end was trimmed by 4 bases and the J gene end by 3 bases; junction bases not matched to a gene: 11. The germline V gene encodes CDR1 SGHDT and CDR2 YYEEEE. There are 16 residues in the CDR3. This chain's CDR3 is CASSKRWRAGEETQYF. The CDR3 nucleotides are TGTGCCAGCAGCAAACGTTGGAGAGCGGGGGAAGAGACCCAGTACTTC.

The chain employs TRBV7-2 and TRBJ2-2; TRBD1 agrees at 9 bases. Per germline, CDR1 SGHTA and CDR2 FQGNSA. The CDR3 has 18 residues. After removal of 2 bases from V and 3 bases from J, the junction contained 10 bases not matched to a gene. CDR3 protein: CASSLRPGDREYTGELFF. Here the CDR3 DNA reads TGTGCCAGCAGCTTAAGGCCTGGGGACAGGGAGTACACCGGGGAGCTGTTTTTT.

For the CDR3, the DNA is TGTGCCAGCAGTGAACAAGGGTTCGACGAGCAGTACTTC. Translating it yields CASSEQGFDEQYF. The chain uses TRBV2 and TRBJ2-7; no reliable D call. The CDR3 spans 13 residues. The germline V and J ends were trimmed by 2 bases and 5 bases, with 10 bases remaining between them. Germline V gene sequence: CDR1 SNHLY, CDR2 FYNNEI.

J is TRBJ2-3 and V is TRBV18, with TRBD1 matching over 10 bases. Trimming at V came to 2 bases and at J to 4 bases, leaving 6 bases not matched to a gene. Germline V gene lookup returns CDR1 KGHSH and CDR2 LQKENI. This CDR3 comprises 16 residues. The DNA for the CDR3 is TGTGCCAGCTCACCATTAGGACAGGGGGGACCAGATACGCAGTATTTT. This codes for CASSPLGQGGPDTQYF.

A few counts support this clone. The chain employs TRBV11-2 and TRBJ2-3, with D perhaps TRBD2 (5 bases). CDR1 and CDR2 (germline): SGHAT, FQNNGV. The ends were cut back, 2 bases at V and 4 bases at J, with 13 bases in the middle. This CDR3 comprises 15 residues. In DNA form, the CDR3 reads TGTGCCAGCAGCTTACAATGGCTAGCCGCAGATACGCAGTATTTT. Translating gives CASSLQWLAADTQYF.

The rearrangement joins TRBV11-2 to TRBJ2-1; D gene ambiguous. The CDR3 spans 14 residues. The germline gives CDR1 SGHAT, CDR2 FQNNGV. Trimming left V 1 base short and J 4 bases short, with 8 bases between. DNA of the CDR3: TGTGCCAGCAGCTTAGCAGTTAGGTACAATGAGCAGTTCTTC. It is translated as CASSLAVRYNEQFF. The full variable domain, its missing parts supplied by reference TRBV11-2 and TRBJ2-1, is EAGVAQSPRYKIIEKRQSVAFWCNPISGHATLYWYQQILGQGPKLLIQFQNNGVVDDSQLPKDRFSAERLKGVDSTLKIQPAKLEDSAVYLCASSLAVRYNEQFFGPGTRLTVL.

The V and J genes are TRBV19 and TRBJ2-4; no reliable D call. This CDR3 is built from 17 residues. Trimming left V 2 bases short and J 0 bases short, with 14 bases between. CDR1 and CDR2 (germline): LNHDA, SQIVND (reference sequence). CDR3 in amino acids: CASSISLITVAKNIQYF. The CDR3 nucleotides are TGTGCCAGTAGTATATCCCTCATCACCGTAGCCAAAAACATTCAGTACTTC.

This clone was observed a few times. This chain joins TRBV18 and TRBJ2-5; perhaps TRBD1 as D (5 bases). Germline V gene lookup returns CDR1 KGHSH and CDR2 LQKENI. Trimming stripped 3 bases from V and 5 bases from J, with 10 bases between. This CDR3 has 13 amino acids. DNA of the CDR3: TGTGCCAGCTCACCTGGACATATGGAGACCCAGTACTTC. This gives the protein CASSPGHMETQYF.

This clone was detected once. The chain couples TRBV28 to TRBJ1-6, with 7 nucleotides matching TRBD1. The CDR3 contains 15 residues. CDR1 is MDHEN, CDR2 SYDVKM, per germline. The V gene end was trimmed by 5 bases and the J gene end by 10 bases; junction bases not matched to a gene: 11. CDR3 coding DNA: TGTGCCAGCAGTCCAAAAAGACAGGGTTGGTCACCCCTCCACTTT. This gives the protein CASSPKRQGWSPLHF.

V and J are TRBV6-4 and TRBJ2-5; 16 bases match TRBD2. V lost 6 bases and J lost 5; bases outside the gene matches: 9. The CDR3 totals 17 residues. Germline-derived CDR1 and CDR2 are MRHNA and SNTAGT. In DNA form, the CDR3 reads TGTGCCAGCAGGAAGCCGGGACTAGCGGGAGGGGGGGAGACCCAGTACTTC. Encoded protein: CASRKPGLAGGGETQYF.

The rearrangement links TRBV5-1 to TRBJ2-3; no firm D call. CDR1 SGHRS and CDR2 YFSETQ come from the germline V gene. Deletions cut 0 bases from V and 4 bases from J, with 12 bases between. There are 15 residues in the CDR3. DNA for the CDR3: TGCGCCAGCAGCTTGGATTGGCCGGCGGCAGATACGCAGTATTTT. Amino acids: CASSLDWPAADTQYF.